Following are 28 T cell receptor beta chains from one sample sequenced in a study of CD8+CD57+ T cells in acquired aplastic anemia. Those patients picked for sequencing had displayed CD8+CD57+ cell expansion on flow cytometry. Genomic DNA was employed as the template in profiling TCR beta VDJ and CDR3. MiXCR, applied by TCRdb to the reads, yields one record per CDR3 protein. The sample consists of fewer than 200,000 distinct CDR3 sequences, approximately 48% of them appearing once. Sequenced material: sorted CD4+, CD8+, or CD8+CD57+ T cells (not recorded which) from PBMCs. The receptors originated from a human donor with aplastic anemia.

This chain links TRBV9 with TRBJ2-5; 8 nucleotides agree with TRBD1. The CDR3 is 14 residues long. Germline loops: CDR1 SGDLS, CDR2 YYNGEE. With V trimmed by 4 bases and J by 6 bases, 8 bases remained unmatched. CDR3 coding DNA: TGTGCCAGCAGCCCCCCGACAGGGGTAAAGACCCAGTACTTC. Its translation: CASSPPTGVKTQYF.

This clonotype was found many times. The chain combines TRBV19 with TRBJ2-3; D is ambiguous. CDR1 is LNHDA, CDR2 SQIVND, per germline (reference sequence). V lost 6 bases, J lost 5 bases, and 9 bases lay in between. The CDR3 length is 12 residues. CDR3 nucleotides: TGTGCCAGTAGACTATCAGGAGATACGCAGTATTTT. It yields the protein CASRLSGDTQYF.

The chain recombines TRBV12-3 or TRBV12-4 with TRBJ2-4; TRBD2 matches 10 bases. Trimming removed 8 bases from V and 10 bases from J; junction bases left unmatched: 11. CDR3 length: 14 residues. The CDR3 here is CASAYSGGKKIQYF. In DNA, the CDR3 is TGTGCCAGCGCTTATAGCGGGGGGAAGAAAATTCAGTACTTC.

This clonotype was recorded many times. This sequence joins TRBV20-1 and TRBJ2-5; possibly TRBD2 for D (6 bases). CDR3 length: 12 amino acids. The germline gives CDR1 DFQATT, CDR2 SNEGSKA (reference sequence). Trimming cost V 5 bases and J 4 bases, with 11 bases left between them. The CDR3 DNA is TGCAGTGCTGGCAGACTAGGAGAGACCCAGTACTTC. Its protein is CSAGRLGETQYF.

A remark on this clonotype: This may be a read error, as it is one base from a much larger clone. V usage is TRBV27 and J usage is TRBJ1-2; possibly TRBD1 for D (5 bases). Trimming left V 8 bases short and J 5 bases short, with 15 bases between. Germline V gene lookup returns CDR1 MNHEY and CDR2 SMNVEV (reference sequence). The length of the CDR3 is 13 residues. CDR3 in amino acids: CASRYGAAYGYTF. Written as DNA, the CDR3 is TGTGCCAGCCGGTATGGGGCAGCTTATGGCTACACCTTC.

This chain links TRBV14 with TRBJ2-7; TRBD1 matches at 10 bases. The CDR3 is 14 residues long. The germline V gene has CDR1 SGHDN and CDR2 FVKESK. V shed 1 base and J 6 bases; nucleotides not matched to a gene: 3. In DNA, the CDR3 is TGTGCCAGCAGCCAAGGACAGGGGGCCCGCGAGCAGTACTTC. This gives the protein CASSQGQGAREQYF.

The V and J genes are TRBV10-2 and TRBJ1-2; no firm D call. Germline V gene sequence: CDR1 WSHSY, CDR2 SAAADI. This CDR3 has 11 residues. V gave up 10 bases and J gave up 4 bases, with 10 bases separating them. Written as DNA, the CDR3 is TGCGCCATAGAGGCATCCTATGGCTACACCTTC. Its protein is CAIEASYGYTF.

This clonotype has only a few counts. This chain connects TRBV6-5 to TRBJ2-3; possibly TRBD1 for D (5 bases). The CDR3 extends over 15 amino acids. CDR1 is MNHEY, CDR2 SVGAGI, per germline. V was pared by 0 bases and J by 2 bases, with 9 bases between. Here the CDR3 reads CASSYSTANTDTQYF. As DNA, the CDR3 is TGTGCCAGCAGTTACTCGACAGCCAACACAGATACGCAGTATTTT.

This clonotype was seen only a few times. The genes are TRBV5-8 and TRBJ1-1; D is uncertain. This CDR3 is 15 amino acids long. Trimming took off 3 bases at V and 2 bases at J, with 14 bases between the two ends. CDR1 SGHTS and CDR2 YDEGEE come from the germline V gene. CDR3 amino acids: CASSSPGLGNTEAFF. CDR3 sequence (DNA): TGTGCCAGCAGCTCCCCCGGTCTGGGCAACACTGAAGCTTTCTTT. Full variable domain (remainder filled in from reference TRBV5-8 and TRBJ1-1): EAGVTQSPTHLIKTRGQQATLRCSPISGHTSVYWYQQALGLGLQFLLWYDEGEERNRGNFPPRFSGRQFPNYSSELNVNALELEDSALYLCASSSPGLGNTEAFFGQGTRLTVV.

This clonotype has a count of ten or more. The chain carries TRBV6-2 or TRBV6-3 and TRBJ1-2, with TRBD1 as a possible D gene (5 bases). Germline lookup yields CDR1 MNHEY and CDR2 SVGEGT. The CDR3 sequence is 15 residues long. V lost 6 bases, J lost 8 bases, and 22 bases lay in between. The CDR3 DNA reads TGTGCCAGCAGCCCGGTCGGTAGGGGAGTAGGCGGCTACACCTTC. It specifies CASSPVGRGVGGYTF.

CDR3 sequence reads: CASSLAGRGQPQHF. CDR3 nucleotides: TGTGCCAGCAGCTTAGCGGGCAGGGGGCAGCCCCAGCATTTT. This chain links TRBV7-6 with TRBJ1-5; TRBD1 matches 7 bases. This CDR3 has 14 amino acids. J lost 7 bases, V lost 0 bases, and 3 bases had no gene match. The germline V gene has CDR1 SGHVS and CDR2 FNYEAQ. The full variable domain, with the rest looked up from reference TRBV7-6 and TRBJ1-5, is GAGVSQSPRYKVTKRGQDVALRCDPISGHVSLYWYRQALGQGPEFLTYFNYEAQQDKSGLPNDRFSAERPEGSISTLTIQRTEQRDSAMYRCASSLAGRGQPQHFGDGTRLSIL.

This sequence joins TRBV6-5 and TRBJ2-3; D remains ambiguous. V lost 0 bases, J lost 8 bases, and 9 bases lay in between. The CDR3 extends over 13 amino acids. Germline CDR1 reads MNHEY; CDR2 reads SVGAGI. As DNA, the CDR3 is TGTGCCAGCAGTTACTCGAGACAAACTACGCAGTATTTT. This gives the protein CASSYSRQTTQYF.

This clonotype was seen a handful of times. This rearrangement joins TRBV10-3 to TRBJ2-3; D perhaps matches TRBD1 (6 bases). This CDR3 is built from 15 residues. CDR1 and CDR2 from the germline V gene are ENHRY and SYGVKD. Trimming stripped 3 bases from V and 0 bases from J, with 10 bases between. The CDR3 DNA sequence: TGTGCCATCAGTGATGGGGGCCTGAGCACAGATACGCAGTATTTT. Translated: CAISDGGLSTDTQYF.

This clonotype was seen only a few times. The chain is built from TRBV28 and TRBJ2-7, with TRBD2 matching over 12 bases. Per the germline V gene, CDR1 is MDHEN and CDR2 is SYDVKM. CDR3 length: 16 amino acids. V lost 8 bases and J lost 5; bases outside the gene matches: 13. The CDR3 sequence is CASLASGRATVDEQYF. As DNA, the CDR3 is TGTGCCAGCCTGGCTAGCGGGAGGGCCACTGTCGACGAGCAGTACTTC.

In this sample, this clonotype turned up many times. This chain links TRBV10-3 with TRBJ2-7; 13 nucleotides line up with TRBD2. J was trimmed by 5 bases and V by 0 bases; bases with no gene match: 1. The CDR3 extends over 15 amino acids. The germline CDR1 and CDR2 sequences are ENHRY and SYGVKD. CDR3: CAISESGLAGDEQYF. CDR3 DNA sequence: TGTGCCATCAGTGAGTCAGGACTAGCGGGAGACGAGCAGTACTTC.

In its sample, this clonotype is medium-sized. The rearrangement links TRBV2 to TRBJ1-1; no clear D. Trimming left V 1 base short and J 1 base short, with 4 bases between. There are 13 residues in the CDR3. Germline-derived CDR1 and CDR2 are SNHLY and FYNNEI. CDR3 in amino acids: CASSEGENTEAFF. As DNA, the CDR3 is TGTGCCAGCAGTGAAGGGGAGAACACTGAAGCTTTCTTT.

The sample holds many counts of this clonotype. The rearrangement uses TRBV7-9 and TRBJ2-7; maybe TRBD1 (6 bases). CDR1 is SEHNR and CDR2 is FQNEAQ in the germline V gene (reference sequence). CDR3 size: 14 residues. Deletions cut 2 bases from V and 3 bases from J, with 11 bases between. The DNA of the CDR3 is TGTGCCAGCAGCTTAACAGGGATGGGCTACGAGCAGTACTTC. Protein sequence: CASSLTGMGYEQYF.

This clonotype was counted only a few times. J is TRBJ2-4 and V is TRBV11-2, with 8 bases matching TRBD2. Germline loops: CDR1 SGHAT, CDR2 FQNNGV. This CDR3 is 15 amino acids long. Losses at the gene ends were 2 bases for V and 1 base for J; bases not matched to a gene: 1. The CDR3 DNA reads as TGTGCCAGCAGCTTACGGGGGGGGGCCAAAAACATTCAGTACTTC. This codes for CASSLRGGAKNIQYF.

This clonotype was observed at least ten times. The rearrangement links TRBV20-1 to TRBJ2-2; TRBD2 agrees at 9 bases. The CDR3 covers 16 residues. Germline CDR1 and CDR2: DFQATT and SNEGSKA (reference sequence). With 1 base clipped from V and 5 bases from J, the junction kept 8 bases outside the gene matches. This chain's CDR3 is CSARGRAGGPTGELFF. The CDR3 bases are TGCAGTGCTAGAGGAAGGGCGGGGGGGCCGACCGGGGAGCTGTTTTTT.

Many counts were recorded for this clonotype. A read error may account for a junction end that differs from germline. This chain links TRBV10-1 with TRBJ2-5; D is tentatively TRBD1 or TRBD2 (5 bases each). CDR1 and CDR2 (germline): WNHNN, SYGVQD (reference sequence). This CDR3 region has 15 residues. The DNA of the CDR3 is TGTGCCAGCAGGCAGCATTGGGACCCCCAAGAGACCCAGTACTTC. It codes for CASRQHWDPQETQYF.

This clonotype has just a few counts. This chain joins TRBV10-3 and TRBJ1-3; D unresolved. The CDR3 covers 16 residues. Trimming cost V 4 bases and J 0 bases, with 13 bases left between them. The germline CDR1 and CDR2 sequences are ENHRY and SYGVKD. The DNA for the CDR3 is TGTGCCATCAGTGGCATAGGACGGAGCTCTGGAAACACCATATATTTT. It specifies CAISGIGRSSGNTIYF.

This clonotype was found many times. V gene TRBV12-3 or TRBV12-4 combines with J gene TRBJ1-6; weak D call: TRBD1 (5 bases). Trimming took 6 bases from V and 9 from J, leaving 15 bases between them. CDR3 length: 14 residues. CDR3 coding DNA: TGTGCCAGCAGGTCCGGGACCCGGGCTTCACCCCTCCACTTT. Protein product: CASRSGTRASPLHF.

CDR3 sequence reads: CASKQEEGQPQHF. For the CDR3, the DNA is TGTGCCAGCAAACAGGAGGAGGGGCAGCCCCAGCATTTT. The chain links TRBV7-2 to TRBJ1-5; perhaps TRBD1 as D (5 bases). The CDR3 extends over 13 amino acids. V lost 7 bases and J 7 bases, leaving 14 bases between the germline ends. Germline CDR1 SGHTA, CDR2 FQGNSA.

This chain joins TRBV20-1 and TRBJ2-5; D could derive from TRBD1 or TRBD2 (5 bases each). The CDR3 spans 14 residues. The germline V and J ends were trimmed by 0 bases and 5 bases, with 13 bases remaining between them. Germline V gene sequence: CDR1 DFQATT, CDR2 SNEGSKA (reference sequence). CDR3 loop: CSARDYTEGETQYF. As DNA, the CDR3 is TGCAGTGCTAGAGACTATACCGAGGGGGAGACCCAGTACTTC.

This clonotype appeared a few times. This sequence joins TRBV3-1 and TRBJ2-1; no definite D call. The germline gives CDR1 LGHDT, CDR2 YNNKEL (reference sequence). V was trimmed by 4 bases and J by 7 bases, leaving 17 bases between them. The CDR3 spans 15 residues. CDR3 in amino acids: CASSPRRVPWNEQFF. CDR3 sequence (DNA): TGTGCCAGCAGCCCTCGCCGCGTCCCCTGGAATGAGCAGTTCTTC.

V and J are TRBV13 and TRBJ1-5, with D possibly TRBD1 on 6 matching bases. CDR3 size: 15 residues. Germline CDR1 PRHDT, CDR2 FYEKMQ (reference sequence). Deletions cut 2 bases from V and 4 bases from J, with 12 bases between. The CDR3 region is CASSLRRGSNQPQHF. In DNA form, the CDR3 reads TGTGCCAGCAGCTTACGCAGGGGCTCTAATCAGCCCCAGCATTTT.

In its sample, this clonotype was seen once. The CDR3 is CASSLASKGGQETQYF. The CDR3 bases are TGTGCCAGCAGCTTGGCGTCGAAGGGGGGCCAAGAGACCCAGTACTTC. The V and J genes are TRBV7-3 and TRBJ2-5; either TRBD1 or TRBD2 may fit D (6 bases each). The germline V gene encodes CDR1 SGHTA and CDR2 FQGTGA. There are 16 residues in the CDR3. The V and J ends lost 3 bases and 1 base respectively, with 15 bases between them.

The rearrangement uses TRBV25-1 and TRBJ2-1; tentatively, D is TRBD2 (5 bases). The germline CDR1 and CDR2 sequences are MGHDK and SYGVNS. V was cut by 3 bases and J by 12 bases, with 18 bases left in between. The CDR3 sequence is 14 residues long. The CDR3 region is CASSDEMTRVGQFF. The CDR3 region has the DNA TGTGCCAGCAGTGATGAAATGACGAGGGTTGGGCAGTTCTTC.